The text below deals with one TCR beta chain. The sample originates from a study of blood T cell repertoires in COVID-19. Study at large: Sample material is recorded as cDNA or gDNA derived from T cells, B-cell-depleted T cells, or PBMCs.

This CDR3 comprises 13 residues. Germline lookup yields CDR1 GTSNPN and CDR2 SVGIG (reference sequence). V lost 3 bases and J lost 1, with 10 bases in between. As originally analysed: Estimates of nucleated cell counts were drawn from the amplification of reference gene primers. Some clones are missing from TCRdb's copy, which holds only in-frame ones; the method was immunoSEQ multiplex PCR. From that table come the V and J calls and clone size; the DNA was used to work out D and trimming. The table has over 250,000 clones, approximately 90% seen once. Sequencing was carried out using peripheral blood. The sequence came from a woman aged 45-65 years with COVID-19, enrolled during active disease. The rearrangement uses TRBV30 and TRBJ2-7, with D maybe TRBD1 (5 bases). CDR3 sequence (DNA): TGTGCCTGGAGGGATACAGGATCCTACGAGCAGTACTTC. This sequence encodes CAWRDTGSYEQYF.